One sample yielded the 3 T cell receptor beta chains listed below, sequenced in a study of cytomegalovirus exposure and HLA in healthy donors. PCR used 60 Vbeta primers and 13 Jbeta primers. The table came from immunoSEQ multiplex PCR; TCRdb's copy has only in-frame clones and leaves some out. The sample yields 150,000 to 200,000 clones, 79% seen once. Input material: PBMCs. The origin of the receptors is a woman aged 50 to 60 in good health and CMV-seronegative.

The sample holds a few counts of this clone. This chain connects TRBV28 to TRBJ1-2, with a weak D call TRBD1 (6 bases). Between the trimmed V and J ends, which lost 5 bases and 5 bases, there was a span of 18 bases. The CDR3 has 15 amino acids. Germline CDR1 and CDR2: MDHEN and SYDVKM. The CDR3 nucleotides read TGTGCCAGCAGTCCCCGGGACACCAGAGGGTATGGCTACACCTTC. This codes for CASSPRDTRGYGYTF.

This CDR3 is CASSQEVRRAEQFF. CDR3 in DNA: TGCGCCAGCAGCCAAGAGGTCCGGAGGGCTGAGCAGTTCTTC. The chain links TRBV4-3 to TRBJ2-1; tentatively, D is TRBD2 (6 bases). Germline lookup yields CDR1 LGHNA and CDR2 YSLEER. The CDR3 has 14 residues. V was shortened by 0 bases and J by 9 bases, with 12 bases between the two germline ends.

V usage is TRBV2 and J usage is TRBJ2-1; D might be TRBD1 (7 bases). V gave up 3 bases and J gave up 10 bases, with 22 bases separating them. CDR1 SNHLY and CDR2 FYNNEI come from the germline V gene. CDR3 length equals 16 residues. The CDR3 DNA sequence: TGTGCCAGCAGTGAGAGAGGCCCAGGGGGGTTGGACGAGCAGTTCTTC. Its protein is CASSERGPGGLDEQFF. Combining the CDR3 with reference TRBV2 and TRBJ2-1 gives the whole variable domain EPEVTQTPSHQVTQMGQEVILRCVPISNHLYFYWYRQILGQKVEFLVSFYNNEISEKSEIFDDQFSVERPDGSNFTLKIRSTKLEDSAMYFCASSERGPGGLDEQFFGPGTRLTVL.